The TCR beta chain under discussion was sequenced for a study of T cell responses to AZD1222 COVID-19 vaccine. Study conclusions and caveats: Only after the peak T cell response were repertoires sampled. Mapped onto spike, vaccine-associated CD4 TCRs spanned it and were dominant at 160-218 and 743-854.

The table came from immunoSEQ multiplex PCR; TCRdb's copy has only in-frame clones and leaves some out. Among 150,000 to 160,000 clones listed, 87% were seen once. Second-dose timings of about 4 or about 12 weeks were pooled. To note about this clone: Antigen: not known.

V was trimmed by 6 bases and J by 0 bases, leaving 12 bases between them. The CDR3 is 14 residues long. The germline V gene encodes CDR1 MDHEN and CDR2 SYDVKM. Sequenced material: peripheral blood, taken 28 days after the second AZD1222 dose. This chain uses TRBV28 with TRBJ2-7; D possibly corresponds to TRBD1 (6 bases). This sequence was found in an adult who received the AZD1222 COVID-19 vaccine. CDR3 bases: TGTGCCAGCAGGGGAACAGGGCCCTCCTACGAGCAGTACTTC. This translates into CASRGTGPSYEQYF.